This entry concerns a single TCR beta chain. In the authors' methods: Estimation of nucleated cell counts relied on the amplification of reference gene primers. Data came from immunoSEQ multiplex PCR; TCRdb stores just in-frame clones and leaves some out. V, J and clone size reflect that table, while D and trimming were determined from the DNA. This table has 110,000 or so clones, roughly nine tenths appearing once. The sample comes from a study of blood T cell repertoires in COVID-19. V lost 3 bases and J lost 6; bases outside the gene matches: 9. Germline V gene lookup returns CDR1 DFQATT and CDR2 SNEGSKA (reference sequence). This CDR3 comprises 15 residues.

This TCR was recovered from a man aged 70-80 years who had recovered from COVID-19. The chain combines TRBV20-1 with TRBJ1-1, with 11 nucleotides matching TRBD1. The sequenced sample was peripheral blood. CDR3 protein: CSASQGSGQGAEAFF. The CDR3 DNA reads TGCAGTGCTAGTCAGGGTTCGGGACAGGGGGCTGAAGCTTTCTTT.